This T cell receptor (beta chain) appears in the sequencing data of a study of blood T cell repertoires in COVID-19. Background on the study: Some COVID-19 samples were acute and others convalescent; all came from the United States, Italy and Spain.

Germline values: CDR1 DFQATT, CDR2 SNEGSKA (reference sequence). Trimming took off 4 bases at V and 9 bases at J, with 12 bases between the two ends. The CDR3 extends over 11 amino acids. In its sample, this clone was seen once. In the original workflow: Nucleated cell number was recorded as an estimate derived from reference gene primer amplification. This table comes from immunoSEQ multiplex PCR, and its TCRdb copy is limited to in-frame clones, with some not included. That table gives V, J and clone size, and the DNA gave D and trimming. The sample has 140,000 or so clones, 80% to 90% seen once; the top ten hold roughly a tenth.

The chain recombines TRBV20-1 with TRBJ1-1; possibly TRBD1 for D (6 bases). The sequence derives from a man between 60 and 75 years old with active or convalescent COVID-19. Sequenced input: peripheral blood. DNA for the CDR3: TGCAGTGCTACAAGGGGGGGGAAAGCTTTCTTT. Translated: CSATRGGKAFF.